These 25 T cell receptor beta chains share one sample of origin, sequenced in a study of T cells after yellow fever vaccination. TCRdb ran MiXCR on the 5' RACE reads and lists one entry per CDR3 protein. The sample shows some 350,000 distinct CDR3 sequences, approximately 4.2% of them seen only once. Sequencing was performed on PBMCs, taken 5 days after the yellow fever booster vaccination. The receptors stem from a young man who received the YFV17D yellow fever vaccine.

This chain links TRBV20-1 with TRBJ2-1; 10 bases map to TRBD2. Germline CDR1 reads DFQATT; CDR2 reads SNEGSKA (reference sequence). The CDR3 length is 15 residues. V lost 2 bases to trimming and J lost 0 bases; unmatched junction nucleotides: 1. Here the CDR3 DNA reads TGCAGTGCTAGAAAGCGGGGGGGCTCCTACAATGAGCAGTTCTTC. Translating it yields CSARKRGGSYNEQFF.

This clonotype was detected a few times. The CDR3 region is CAAQGAYGYTF. CDR3 DNA: TGTGCCGCACAGGGAGCCTATGGCTACACCTTC. V usage is TRBV4-2 and J usage is TRBJ1-2; perhaps TRBD1 as D (6 bases). This CDR3 has 11 amino acids. The ends were cut back, 11 bases at V and 4 bases at J, with 11 bases in the middle. The germline CDR1 and CDR2 sequences are LGHNA and YNFKEQ.

The chain links TRBV6-2 or TRBV6-3 to TRBJ2-2; D gene ambiguous. The V gene lost 2 bases and the J gene lost 7 bases, with 11 bases spanning the gap. The CDR3 is made up of 14 amino acids. CDR1 is MNHEY and CDR2 is SVGEGT in the germline V gene. The CDR3 sequence: CASSYGALGGELFF. DNA of the CDR3: TGTGCCAGCAGTTACGGCGCTTTGGGCGGGGAGCTGTTTTTT.

This sequence joins TRBV7-9 and TRBJ2-5; a weak D match, TRBD1 (5 bases). Germline CDR1 reads SEHNR; CDR2 reads FQNEAQ (reference sequence). The length of the CDR3 is 14 residues. Trimming cost V 3 bases and J 4 bases, with 12 bases left between them. CDR3 sequence (DNA): TGTGCCAGCAGCTTTAAAGTGGGGCGAGAGACCCAGTACTTC. This encodes CASSFKVGRETQYF.

This clonotype has only a few counts. V and J are TRBV11-3 and TRBJ2-2; D may be TRBD1 (6 bases). CDR3 length: 16 amino acids. V was clipped by 5 bases and J by 0 bases, with 13 bases between them. The germline gives CDR1 SGHNT, CDR2 YENEEA. CDR3 nucleotides: TGTGCCAGCAGCGGGGGCCGATTCGCGAACACCGGGGAGCTGTTTTTT. The encoded protein is CASSGGRFANTGELFF.

The rearrangement links TRBV25-1 to TRBJ2-5; D is possibly TRBD2 (7 bases). CDR1 is MGHDK, CDR2 SYGVNS, per germline. V was cut by 3 bases and J by 5 bases, with 16 bases left in between. This CDR3 is built from 15 residues. DNA for the CDR3: TGTGCCAGCAGTGATCCTACGGGGGGCTGGGAGACCCAGTACTTC. This codes for CASSDPTGGWETQYF.

This clonotype came up a few times. V is TRBV6-6 and J is TRBJ1-2; maybe TRBD1 (5 bases). The CDR3 loop spans 14 amino acids. Germline loops: CDR1 MNHNY, CDR2 SVGAGI (reference sequence). Trimming pared 7 bases from V and 8 bases from J, leaving 20 bases between. CDR3 sequence reads: CASKLEGRMRGYTF. The CDR3, as DNA: TGTGCCAGCAAACTCGAGGGGAGGATGCGGGGCTACACCTTC.

Ten or more counts support this clonotype. V and J are TRBV6-2 or TRBV6-3 and TRBJ1-5; the D is unclear. Germline CDR1 and CDR2: MNHEY and SVGEGT. V dropped 5 bases and J dropped 9 bases, with 8 bases sitting between them. The CDR3 is 11 amino acids. The CDR3 is CASSLSGPQHF. The CDR3 nucleotides are TGTGCCAGCAGTCTAAGCGGGCCCCAGCATTTT.

This clonotype has just a few counts. This chain connects TRBV4-1 to TRBJ2-7; the D gene is possibly TRBD1 (5 bases). The germline V gene encodes CDR1 MGHRA and CDR2 YSYEKL. This CDR3 contains 14 residues. V was cut by 2 bases and J by 5 bases, with 13 bases left in between. The chain's CDR3 is CASSQFRTFDEQYF. The DNA of the CDR3 is TGCGCCAGCAGCCAATTTAGGACATTCGACGAGCAGTACTTC.

This clonotype was seen a handful of times. The chain combines TRBV27 with TRBJ1-1, with TRBD1 as a possible D gene (6 bases). The CDR3 consists of 15 residues. V was pared by 5 bases and J by 5 bases, with 18 bases between. Germline lookup yields CDR1 MNHEY and CDR2 SMNVEV (reference sequence). CDR3 amino acids: CASSDGQGGGTEAFF. CDR3 nucleotides: TGTGCCAGCAGTGACGGACAAGGGGGGGGGACTGAAGCTTTCTTT.

This clonotype was recorded many times. The chain employs TRBV27 and TRBJ2-7; D is unresolved. The V end was cut by 2 bases, the J end by 3 bases, with 14 bases between. The CDR3 has 15 amino acids. Germline CDR1 and CDR2: MNHEY and SMNVEV (reference sequence). The CDR3 coding sequence is TGTGCCAGCAGTTTAAGTAGCCCCTCGTTCTACGAGCAGTACTTC. It encodes CASSLSSPSFYEQYF.

The sample holds a few counts of this clonotype. This rearrangement joins TRBV5-1 to TRBJ1-2; TRBD1 might be the D (5 bases). The CDR3 contains 12 residues. V dropped 3 bases and J dropped 11 bases, with 14 bases sitting between them. From germline, CDR1 is SGHRS and CDR2 YFSETQ. CDR3 DNA sequence: TGCGCCAGCAGCTCCGGGACGACCGGTTACACCTTC. Amino acids: CASSSGTTGYTF.

The chain carries TRBV6-5 and TRBJ2-1; D uncertain. Germline CDR1 and CDR2: MNHEY and SVGAGI. The CDR3 extends over 13 amino acids. Trimming took off 6 bases at V and 2 bases at J, with 8 bases between the two ends. The CDR3 bases are TGTGCCAGCAGACCCGGAACCTACAATGAGCAGTTCTTC. This codes for CASRPGTYNEQFF.

The rearrangement links TRBV15 to TRBJ2-3; maybe TRBD1 (6 bases). Germline assignment: CDR1 LNHNV and CDR2 YYDKDF (reference sequence). This CDR3 contains 13 residues. The germline V and J ends were trimmed by 6 bases and 4 bases, with 11 bases remaining between them. The CDR3 loop reads CATRTRGADTQYF. CDR3 in DNA: TGTGCCACCAGAACCAGGGGTGCAGATACGCAGTATTTT.

There are a few counts of this clonotype. The chain combines TRBV20-1 with TRBJ2-1, with D perhaps TRBD2 (5 bases). The CDR3 is 14 residues long. CDR1 is DFQATT, CDR2 SNEGSKA, per germline (reference sequence). V lost 1 base and J lost 8, with 15 bases in between. This CDR3 reads CSARAGSWGDEQFF. DNA of the CDR3: TGCAGTGCTAGAGCGGGGAGTTGGGGAGATGAGCAGTTCTTC.

The chain links TRBV6-6 to TRBJ2-7, with D maybe TRBD1 (6 bases). V gave up 5 bases and J gave up 2 bases, with 7 bases separating them. CDR1 MNHNY and CDR2 SVGAGI come from the germline V gene (reference sequence). The CDR3 is 12 residues long. The CDR3 coding sequence is TGTGCCAGCAGTAGGGGGACCTACGAGCAGTACGTC. Translating gives CASSRGTYEQYV.

This sequence joins TRBV28 and TRBJ2-7; D ambiguous. Trimming removed 5 bases at V and 5 bases at J, with 16 bases between. This CDR3 has 14 amino acids. Germline V lookup: CDR1 MDHEN, CDR2 SYDVKM. The CDR3 nucleotides read TGTGCCAGCAGTCTGTACCTACTGGGGAACGAGCAGTACGTC. Protein: CASSLYLLGNEQYV.

This clonotype has a count of ten or more. The CDR3 DNA reads TGCGCCAGCAGCCCGCTCCCGGGGGGGCAGAATGAGCAGTTCTTC. Translated: CASSPLPGGQNEQFF. The chain carries TRBV5-1 and TRBJ2-1; 8 nucleotides align to TRBD2. V lost 4 bases and J lost 7; bases outside the gene matches: 10. Germline CDR1 and CDR2: SGHRS and YFSETQ. CDR3 length: 15 residues.

This clonotype showed up many times. The conserved final phenylalanine or tryptophan is absent from the CDR3, which likely points to a read error. The V gene is TRBV10-3, the J gene TRBJ1-2; D is unclear. V lost 7 bases and J lost 2, with 14 bases in between. The germline gives CDR1 ENHRY, CDR2 SYGVKD. The CDR3 sequence is 14 residues long. The CDR3 DNA reads as TGTGCCATCAACCCCGACGGATCCAACTATGGCTACACCTCC. Its protein is CAINPDGSNYGYTS.

The V call is TRBV11-3, the J call TRBJ2-3, with 13 bases matching TRBD2. Trimming took 5 bases from V and 0 from J; bases not matched to a gene: 8. The CDR3 contains 18 residues. The V gene's germline CDR1 is SGHNT and CDR2 YENEEA. CDR3 bases: TGTGCCAGCAGCCATCGGACTAGCGGGGGCCAAAGCACAGATACGCAGTATTTT. Its translation: CASSHRTSGGQSTDTQYF. Full variable domain (missing parts from reference TRBV11-3 and TRBJ2-3): EAGVVQSPRYKIIEKKQPVAFWCNPISGHNTLYWYLQNLGQGPELLIRYENEEAVDDSQLPKDRFSAERLKGVDSTLKIQPAELGDSAVYLCASSHRTSGGQSTDTQYFGPGTRLTVL.

This sequence joins TRBV19 and TRBJ2-2; D ambiguous. Germline V gene data show CDR1 as LNHDA and CDR2 as SQIVND (reference sequence). CDR3 length: 14 residues. V lost 3 bases and J lost 0, with 5 bases in between. CDR3 loop: CASSIIPNTGELFF. The CDR3 DNA is TGTGCCAGTAGTATCATACCGAACACCGGGGAGCTGTTTTTT.

Ten or more counts support this clonotype. The rearrangement uses TRBV7-2 and TRBJ1-6; the D is unclear. The CDR3 length is 15 residues. Germline assignment: CDR1 SGHTA and CDR2 FQGNSA. Trimming took off 3 bases at V and 7 bases at J, with 13 bases between the two ends. The CDR3 reads CASSFGPGINSPLHF. CDR3 in DNA: TGTGCCAGCAGCTTCGGACCGGGAATCAATTCACCCCTCCACTTT.

This clonotype occurred many times. The chain uses TRBV21-1 and TRBJ2-3; the table calls TRBD2, which could not be checked here. TRBV21-1 is designated a pseudogene. The length of the CDR3 is 16 residues. CDR3 sequence reads: CASSNAGTPSTDTQYF. The CDR3 coding sequence is TGTGCCAGCAGCAATGCCGGGACTCCCTCCACAGATACGCAGTATTTT.

There are a few counts of this clonotype. The V gene is TRBV7-9, the J gene TRBJ2-5, with D tentatively TRBD2 (6 bases). CDR3 length: 15 residues. Per germline, CDR1 SEHNR and CDR2 FQNEAQ (reference sequence). V was trimmed by 0 bases and J by 0 bases, leaving 8 bases between them. The DNA of the CDR3 is TGTGCCAGCAGCTTAGCCCGGGAGCACCAAGAGACCCAGTACTTC. Translation gives CASSLAREHQETQYF.

This clonotype has more than one count but fewer than ten. The rearrangement uses TRBV29-1 and TRBJ2-7, with 8 bases identical to TRBD1. There are 14 residues in the CDR3. Unmatched junction bases numbered 10, after V lost 5 bases and J lost 4 bases. CDR1 and CDR2 from the germline V gene are SQVTM and ANQGSEA. The CDR3 here is CSVLPQGVTYEQYF. For the CDR3, the DNA is TGCAGCGTTTTACCACAGGGGGTTACTTACGAGCAGTACTTC.